This entry is about one T cell receptor beta chain. What it binds is not known. This entry belongs to a study of PD-1 blockade in classical Hodgkin lymphoma. Study-level background: Once every 2 weeks, patients received intravenous nivolumab at 3 mg/kg. Overall study findings and caveats: At C4D1, TCR diversity had climbed significantly for CD4+ cells, though not for CD8+ cells. Relapsed/refractory patients reportedly had the lowest baseline TCR diversity, below newly diagnosed patients, who were below healthy donors. Before treatment, complete responders showed about the same diversity as newly diagnosed patients.

Each and every patient relapsed after autologous stem cell transplantation, and patients got differing brentuximab vedotin exposure. The CDR3 has 14 residues. The V end lost 4 bases, the J end lost 2 bases, and 13 bases lay between the germline ends. CDR1 and CDR2 (germline): SGHRS, YFSETQ. TCRdb's copy holds only in-frame clones and misses some; the assay was immunoSEQ multiplex PCR. The table includes 90,000 or so clones, over 90% detected once. The sequencing here drew on peripheral blood mononuclear cells (PBMCs), taken before the second cycle of nivolumab. This chain connects TRBV5-1 to TRBJ2-7; possible D gene TRBD2, 7 bases. This TCR was sampled from a human donor with classical Hodgkin lymphoma. In DNA form, the CDR3 reads TGCGCCAGCAGCCTCGGGGGGCCCACCTACGAGCAGTACTTC. Amino acid sequence: CASSLGGPTYEQYF.